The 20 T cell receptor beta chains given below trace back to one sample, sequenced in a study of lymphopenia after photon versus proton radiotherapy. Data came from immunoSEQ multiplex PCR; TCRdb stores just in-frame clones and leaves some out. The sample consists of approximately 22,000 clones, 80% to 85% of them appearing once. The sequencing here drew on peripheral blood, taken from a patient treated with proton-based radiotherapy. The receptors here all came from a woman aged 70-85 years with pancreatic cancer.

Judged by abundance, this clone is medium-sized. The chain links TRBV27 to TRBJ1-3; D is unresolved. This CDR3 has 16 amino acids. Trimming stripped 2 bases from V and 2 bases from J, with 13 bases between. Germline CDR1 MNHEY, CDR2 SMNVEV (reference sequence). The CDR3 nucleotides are TGTGCCAGCAGTTTAGGGTCCCCATTTACTGGAAACACCATATATTTT. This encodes CASSLGSPFTGNTIYF.

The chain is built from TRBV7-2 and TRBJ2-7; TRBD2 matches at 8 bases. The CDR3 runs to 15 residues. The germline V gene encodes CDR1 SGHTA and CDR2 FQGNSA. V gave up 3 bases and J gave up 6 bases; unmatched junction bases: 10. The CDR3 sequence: CASSFGLALSGEQYF. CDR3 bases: TGTGCCAGCAGCTTCGGACTAGCTCTGTCGGGCGAGCAGTACTTC.

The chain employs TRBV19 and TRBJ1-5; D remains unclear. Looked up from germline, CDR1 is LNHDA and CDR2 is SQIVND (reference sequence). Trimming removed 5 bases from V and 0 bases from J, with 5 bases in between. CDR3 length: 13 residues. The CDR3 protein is CASSDYSNQPQHF. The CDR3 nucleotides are TGTGCCAGTAGTGATTATAGCAATCAGCCCCAGCATTTT.

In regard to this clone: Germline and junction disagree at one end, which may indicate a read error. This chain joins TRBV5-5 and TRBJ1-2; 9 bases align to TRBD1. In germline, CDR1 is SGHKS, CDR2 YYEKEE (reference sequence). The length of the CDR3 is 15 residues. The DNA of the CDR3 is TGCGCCAGCAGCCAAGACGTCGGGACAGGGTATGGCTACACCTTC. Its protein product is CASSQDVGTGYGYTF.

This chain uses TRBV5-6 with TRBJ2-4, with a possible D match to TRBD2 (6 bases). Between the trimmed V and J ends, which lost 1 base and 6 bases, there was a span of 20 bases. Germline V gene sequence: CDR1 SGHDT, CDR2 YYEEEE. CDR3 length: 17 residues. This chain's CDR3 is CASSLTGQSGGLNIQYF. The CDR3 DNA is TGTGCCAGCAGCTTGACAGGTCAATCCGGGGGTTTAAACATTCAGTACTTC.

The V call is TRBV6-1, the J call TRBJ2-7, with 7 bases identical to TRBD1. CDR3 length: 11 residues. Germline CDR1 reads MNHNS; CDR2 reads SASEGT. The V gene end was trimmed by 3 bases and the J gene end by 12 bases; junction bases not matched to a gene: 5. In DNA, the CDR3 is TGTGCCAGCAGTGAGACAGGGTGTTTGTACTTC. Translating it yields CASSETGCLYF.

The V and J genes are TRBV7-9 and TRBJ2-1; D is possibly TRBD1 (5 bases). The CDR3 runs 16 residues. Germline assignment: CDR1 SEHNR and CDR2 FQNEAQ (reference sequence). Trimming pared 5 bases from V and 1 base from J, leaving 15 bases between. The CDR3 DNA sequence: TGTGCCAGCAGCCAGAAGGACATACTATCCTACAATGAGCAGTTCTTC. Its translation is CASSQKDILSYNEQFF.

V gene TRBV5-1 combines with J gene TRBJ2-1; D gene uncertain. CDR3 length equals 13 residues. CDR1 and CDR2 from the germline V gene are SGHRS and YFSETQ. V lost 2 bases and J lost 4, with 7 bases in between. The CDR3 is CASSFTPYNEQFF. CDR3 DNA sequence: TGCGCCAGCAGCTTCACCCCGTACAATGAGCAGTTCTTC.

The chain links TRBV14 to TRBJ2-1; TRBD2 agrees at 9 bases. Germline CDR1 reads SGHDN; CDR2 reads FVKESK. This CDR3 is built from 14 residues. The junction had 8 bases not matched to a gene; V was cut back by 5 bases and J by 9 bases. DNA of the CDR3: TGTGCCAGCAGCACCCTAGCGGGAATAGTTGAGCAGTTCTTC. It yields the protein CASSTLAGIVEQFF.

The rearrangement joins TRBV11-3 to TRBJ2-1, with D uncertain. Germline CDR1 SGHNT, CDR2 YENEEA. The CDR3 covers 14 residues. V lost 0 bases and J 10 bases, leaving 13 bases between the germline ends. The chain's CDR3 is CASSLDLRVREQFF. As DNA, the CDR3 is TGTGCCAGCAGCTTAGATCTCCGGGTAAGGGAGCAGTTCTTC.

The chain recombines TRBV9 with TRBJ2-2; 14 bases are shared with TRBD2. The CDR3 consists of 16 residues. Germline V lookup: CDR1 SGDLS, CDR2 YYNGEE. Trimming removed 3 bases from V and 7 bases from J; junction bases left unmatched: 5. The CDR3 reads CASSAGLAGGHGELFF. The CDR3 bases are TGTGCCAGCAGCGCAGGACTAGCGGGAGGACACGGGGAGCTGTTTTTT.

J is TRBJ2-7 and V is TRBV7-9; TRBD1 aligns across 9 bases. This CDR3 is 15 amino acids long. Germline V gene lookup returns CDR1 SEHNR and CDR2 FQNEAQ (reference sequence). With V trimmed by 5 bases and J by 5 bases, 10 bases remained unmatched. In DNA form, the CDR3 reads TGTGCCAGCAGCAACACAGGGACAGGGTCTAACGAGCAGTACTTC. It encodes CASSNTGTGSNEQYF.

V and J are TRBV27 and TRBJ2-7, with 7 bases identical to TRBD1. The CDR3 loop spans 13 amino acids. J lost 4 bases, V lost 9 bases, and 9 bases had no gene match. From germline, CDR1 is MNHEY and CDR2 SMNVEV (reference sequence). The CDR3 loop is CASRLGTAYEQYF. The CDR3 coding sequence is TGTGCCAGTAGACTTGGGACAGCGTACGAGCAGTACTTC.

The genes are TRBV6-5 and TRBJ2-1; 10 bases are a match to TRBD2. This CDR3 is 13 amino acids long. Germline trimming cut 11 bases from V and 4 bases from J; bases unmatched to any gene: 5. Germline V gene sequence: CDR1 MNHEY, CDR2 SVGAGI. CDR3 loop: CAVRTSGYNEQFF. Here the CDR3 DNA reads TGTGCCGTACGGACTAGCGGTTACAATGAGCAGTTCTTC.

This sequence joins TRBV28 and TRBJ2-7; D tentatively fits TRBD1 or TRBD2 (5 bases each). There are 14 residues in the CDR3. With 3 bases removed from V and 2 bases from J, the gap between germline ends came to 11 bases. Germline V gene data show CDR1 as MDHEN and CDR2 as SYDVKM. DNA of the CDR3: TGTGCCAGCAGTTTGGGGACGGACACCTACGAGCAGTACTTC. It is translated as CASSLGTDTYEQYF.

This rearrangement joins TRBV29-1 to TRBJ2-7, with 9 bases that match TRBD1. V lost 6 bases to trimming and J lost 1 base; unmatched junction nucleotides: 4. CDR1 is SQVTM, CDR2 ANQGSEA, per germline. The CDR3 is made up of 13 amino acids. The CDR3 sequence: CSVRGQGSYEQYF. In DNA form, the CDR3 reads TGCAGCGTCAGAGGACAGGGGTCCTACGAGCAGTACTTC.

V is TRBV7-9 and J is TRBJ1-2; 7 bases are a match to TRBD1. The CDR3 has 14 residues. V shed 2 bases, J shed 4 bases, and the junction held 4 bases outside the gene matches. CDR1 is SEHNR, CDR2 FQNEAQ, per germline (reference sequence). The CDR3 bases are TGTGCCAGCAGCTTAATCTCAGGGGGCTATGGCTACACCTTC. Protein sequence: CASSLISGGYGYTF.

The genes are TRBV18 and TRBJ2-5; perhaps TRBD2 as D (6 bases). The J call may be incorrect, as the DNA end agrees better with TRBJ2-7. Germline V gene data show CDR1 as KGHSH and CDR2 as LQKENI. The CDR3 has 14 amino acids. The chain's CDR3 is CASSAGNGGPEQYF. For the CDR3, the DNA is TGTGCCAGCTCAGCAGGTAACGGGGGTCCCGAGCAGTACTTC.

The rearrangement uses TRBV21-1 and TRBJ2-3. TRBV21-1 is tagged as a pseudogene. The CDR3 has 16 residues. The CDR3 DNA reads TGTGCCAGCCCCCTCAAACCTCGGAAAAGCACAGATACGCAGTATTTT. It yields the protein CASPLKPRKSTDTQYF.

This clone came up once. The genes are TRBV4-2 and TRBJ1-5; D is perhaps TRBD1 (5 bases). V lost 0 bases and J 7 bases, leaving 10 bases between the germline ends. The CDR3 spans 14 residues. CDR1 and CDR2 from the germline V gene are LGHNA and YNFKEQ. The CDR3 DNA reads TGTGCCAGCAGCCAAGATTTGGGGGACCAGCCCCAGCATTTT. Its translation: CASSQDLGDQPQHF.